This T cell receptor beta chain was sequenced for a study of T cells in Graves' hyperthyroidism and ophthalmopathy. At least ten counts were recorded for this clonotype. The antigen is undetermined. The TCR beta CDR3 regions underwent amplification using RNA transcripts as the source. A set of HTBI primers served as the primers for a first-round RT-PCR of the TCR CDR3. TCRdb ran MiXCR on the multiplex PCR reads and lists one entry per CDR3 protein. The repertoire includes about 360,000 distinct CDR3 sequences, approximately 13% of them detected once, and less than 10% sits in the top ten. Whole-study findings and limits: A 13 V-J signature model discriminated ophthalmopathy versus stable hyperthyroidism.

When ophthalmopathy did not progress within 18 months, Graves' hyperthyroidism was considered stable. The origin of this receptor is a woman under 30 with Graves' hyperthyroidism. The sequencing sample was made of blood.

In nucleotides, the CDR3 is TGTGCCAGCAGTTCTACCCCCCCTAAGCCCCAGCATTTT. This encodes CASSSTPPKPQHF. J is TRBJ1-5 and V is TRBV28, with unresolved D. From germline, CDR1 is MDHEN and CDR2 SYDVKM. V was trimmed by 4 bases and J by 8 bases, leaving 12 bases between them. There are 13 residues in the CDR3.